These 14 T cell receptor beta chains came from one sample sequenced in a study of shared clonotypes between healthy human individuals. Data came from immunoSEQ multiplex PCR; TCRdb stores just in-frame clones and leaves some out. The table lists 2 million to 2.5 million clones, approximately 93% of them singletons. Source material: naive CD4+ T cells from PBMCs. Noted subset: CD45RA+ positively selected. Receptors originate from a man younger than 35 in good health. Some clones in this sample may be carry-over from other donors' samples.

This sequence joins TRBV19 and TRBJ2-1; 8 bases align to TRBD2. The germline gives CDR1 LNHDA, CDR2 SQIVND (reference sequence). CDR3 length equals 17 residues. Trimming took 10 bases from V and 0 from J; bases not matched to a gene: 14. The CDR3 loop reads CATRPTLAGPSYNEQFF. In DNA form, the CDR3 reads TGTGCCACCCGCCCAACCCTAGCGGGTCCCTCCTACAATGAGCAGTTCTTC.

CDR3 nucleotide sequence: TGTGCCAGCAGCTTAGGACAGGGACAGTTCTTC. This translates into CASSLGQGQFF. The chain employs TRBV13 and TRBJ2-1; possible D gene TRBD1, 6 bases. The length of the CDR3 is 11 residues. Germline V lookup: CDR1 PRHDT, CDR2 FYEKMQ (reference sequence). With 0 bases removed from V and 13 bases from J, the gap between germline ends came to 7 bases.

This chain links TRBV4-2 with TRBJ2-1; 14 bases map to TRBD2. This CDR3 spans 20 amino acids. V shed 3 bases, J shed 1 base, and the junction held 11 bases outside the gene matches. From germline, CDR1 is LGHNA and CDR2 YNFKEQ. The CDR3 reads CASSQALGLAGVESYNEQFF. In nucleotides, the CDR3 is TGTGCCAGCAGCCAGGCACTGGGACTAGCGGGAGTGGAGTCCTACAATGAGCAGTTCTTC.

The J gene is TRBJ2-7, the V gene TRBV7-9, with D hard to call. In germline, CDR1 is SEHNR, CDR2 FQNEAQ (reference sequence). The CDR3 extends over 15 amino acids. The V end was cut by 5 bases, the J end by 0 bases, with 14 bases between. The CDR3 spells CASSRGVESSYEQYF. Here the CDR3 DNA reads TGTGCCAGCAGCCGTGGGGTCGAGAGCTCCTACGAGCAGTACTTC.

With respect to this clone: The same CDR3 is also encoded by other DNA sequences in this sample. The chain joins TRBV7-2 to TRBJ1-1, with unresolved D. The CDR3 totals 13 residues. V was cut by 4 bases and J by 1 base, with 7 bases left in between. Germline V CDR1 and CDR2: SGHTA, FQGNSA. DNA of the CDR3: TGTGCCAGCAGCTCCAGTGGGAACACTGAAGCTTTCTTT. Amino acids: CASSSSGNTEAFF.

This rearrangement joins TRBV2 to TRBJ2-7; no definite D call. The ends were cut back, 5 bases at V and 3 bases at J, with 8 bases in the middle. Germline V gives CDR1 SNHLY, CDR2 FYNNEI. This CDR3 comprises 12 residues. The CDR3 sequence: CASSIVSYEQYF. The CDR3 region has the DNA TGTGCCAGCAGTATTGTCAGCTACGAGCAGTACTTC. The variable domain in full, completed from reference TRBV2 and TRBJ2-7, reads EPEVTQTPSHQVTQMGQEVILRCVPISNHLYFYWYRQILGQKVEFLVSFYNNEISEKSEIFDDQFSVERPDGSNFTLKIRSTKLEDSAMYFCASSIVSYEQYFGPGTRLTVT.

The CDR3 here is CASRPGTSAYNEQFF. Here the CDR3 DNA reads TGTGCCAGCAGGCCCGGGACTAGCGCGTACAATGAGCAGTTCTTC. The chain employs TRBV5-4 and TRBJ2-1; 10 bases map to TRBD2. Germline V gives CDR1 SGHNT, CDR2 YYREEE (reference sequence). This CDR3 contains 15 residues. With V trimmed by 5 bases and J by 4 bases, 6 bases remained unmatched.

This chain connects TRBV30 to TRBJ2-7; no clear D. Trimming took 2 bases from V and 0 from J, leaving 14 bases between them. Germline lookup yields CDR1 GTSNPN and CDR2 SVGIG (reference sequence). The CDR3 extends over 15 amino acids. The CDR3 spells CAWSRPQYRSYEQYF. The CDR3 nucleotides read TGTGCCTGGAGTCGACCCCAATATCGCTCCTACGAGCAGTACTTC. Variable domain in full (rest from reference TRBV30 and TRBJ2-7): SQTIHQWPATLVQPVGSPLSLECTVEGTSNPNLYWYRQAAGRGLQLLFYSVGIGQISSEVPQNLSASRPQDRQFILSSKKLLLSDSGFYLCAWSRPQYRSYEQYFGPGTRLTVT.

The chain has TRBV4-3 and TRBJ1-2; no reliable D call. Per the germline V gene, CDR1 is LGHNA and CDR2 is YSLEER. Trimming took 0 bases from V and 10 from J, leaving 15 bases between them. This CDR3 is built from 14 residues. CDR3 in amino acids: CASSQDRQLGIYTF. CDR3 in DNA: TGCGCCAGCAGCCAAGATAGACAACTTGGGATCTACACCTTC.

The gene calls are TRBV2 and TRBJ1-1, with 9 bases that match TRBD1. Trimming removed 6 bases from V and 4 bases from J; junction bases left unmatched: 9. The CDR3 spans 15 residues. Germline V gives CDR1 SNHLY, CDR2 FYNNEI. The CDR3 here is CASRPGQGPSTEAFF. CDR3 coding DNA: TGTGCCAGCAGGCCGGGACAGGGACCGAGCACTGAAGCTTTCTTT.

V is TRBV7-3 and J is TRBJ2-6, with D unclear. The CDR3 length is 16 residues. Germline CDR1 reads SGHTA; CDR2 reads FQGTGA. Trimming stripped 2 bases from V and 1 base from J, with 9 bases between. The CDR3 nucleotides read TGTGCCAGCAGCTTAGTCCAACTATCTGGGGCCAACGTCCTGACTTTC. The encoded protein is CASSLVQLSGANVLTF.

The V and J genes are TRBV5-1 and TRBJ2-1; 7 bases fit TRBD2. V dropped 2 bases and J dropped 5; count of bases not matched to a gene: 7. From germline, CDR1 is SGHRS and CDR2 YFSETQ. This CDR3 comprises 15 residues. DNA for the CDR3: TGCGCCAGCAGCTTACTACTAGCGTCACACAATGAGCAGTTCTTC. As protein: CASSLLLASHNEQFF.

Only a few counts were recorded for this clone. This rearrangement joins TRBV5-1 to TRBJ2-3; D gene unclear. CDR3 length equals 15 residues. The germline gives CDR1 SGHRS, CDR2 YFSETQ. V was shortened by 0 bases and J by 2 bases, with 10 bases between the two germline ends. The DNA of the CDR3 is TGCGCCAGCAGCTTGGCCTGGCAGCCCACAGATACGCAGTATTTT. It encodes CASSLAWQPTDTQYF.

The rearrangement uses TRBV5-5 and TRBJ1-5, with TRBD1 matching 10 bases. Trimming took 2 bases from V and 0 from J; bases not matched to a gene: 2. Germline V CDR1 and CDR2: SGHKS, YYEKEE (reference sequence). The CDR3 has 16 residues. CDR3 sequence reads: CASSLGTGDSNQPQHF. CDR3 nucleotides: TGTGCCAGCAGCTTAGGGACAGGGGATAGCAATCAGCCCCAGCATTTT.